This T cell receptor beta chain was profiled in a study of T cells in Graves' hyperthyroidism and ophthalmopathy. Study observations and caveats: Blood held most thyroid clonotypes expanded above 0.001 frequency.

What was amplified from RNA transcripts were TCR beta CDR3 regions. TCR CDR3 underwent first-round RT-PCR with the HTBI primer set. TCRdb passed the multiplex PCR reads through MiXCR, listing each CDR3 protein once. The table has 300,000 to 450,000 distinct CDR3 sequences, around an eighth seen once. This clonotype was recorded at least ten times. Its antigen is not identified. V was clipped by 6 bases and J by 5 bases; unmatched bases: 14. Germline V gives CDR1 MNHEY, CDR2 SVGEGT. The CDR3 loop spans 16 amino acids. The chain is built from TRBV6-2 or TRBV6-3 and TRBJ2-3; 7 bases fit TRBD2. The source is a man aged 25-40 years with Graves' hyperthyroidism that later progressed to Graves' ophthalmopathy. The specimen was blood. CDR3 residues: CASSRPGRADGDTQYF. The CDR3 bases are TGTGCCAGCAGCCGCCCAGGGAGGGCTGATGGAGATACGCAGTATTTT.